This T cell receptor beta chain was observed in a study of blood T cell repertoires in COVID-19. In the study overall: COVID-19 samples, acute and convalescent, were from the United States, Italy and Spain. From T cells, B-cell-depleted T cells, or PBMCs came the material, which was cDNA or gDNA.

Authors' data handling: For nucleated cells, counts were estimated from reference gene primer amplification. Here immunoSEQ multiplex PCR was the method, and the copy in TCRdb shows in-frame clones only, minus some. V, J and clone size were drawn from that table, and D and trimming were deduced from the DNA. The sample contains a few hundred thousand clones, less than 90% of which appear only once. The CDR3 is 15 amino acids. Germline CDR1 and CDR2: KGHSH and LQKENI. Between the trimmed V and J ends, which lost 0 bases and 2 bases, there was a span of 8 bases. V is TRBV18 and J is TRBJ2-1, with no clear D. Source material: peripheral blood. The sequence was collected from a man between 60 and 75 years old who had recovered from COVID-19. DNA for the CDR3: TGTGCCAGCTCACCACCGAGCAAGACCTACAATGAGCAGTTCTTC. As protein: CASSPPSKTYNEQFF.